Presented here are 30 T cell receptor beta chains from one specimen sequenced in a study of multiple sclerosis patients with progressive multifocal leukoencephalopathy. Here immunoSEQ multiplex PCR was the method, and the copy in TCRdb shows in-frame clones only, minus some. The sample contains fewer than 40,000 clones, 90% to 95% of which appear only once. Time point denoted: before natalizumab initiation. Material for sequencing was PBMCs. Every receptor here comes from a man aged 25-45 years with multiple sclerosis.

Remarks on this clone: Mismatch with germline at one junction end may stem from a read error. The chain uses TRBV28 and TRBJ1-2; D is possibly TRBD1 (5 bases). The CDR3 is made up of 8 amino acids. CDR1 and CDR2 from the germline V gene are MDHEN and SYDVKM. This CDR3 reads CASRGEPF. As DNA, the CDR3 is TGTGCCAGCAGAGGGGAGCCCTTC.

This CDR3 is CSAPSGDTQYF. In DNA form, the CDR3 reads TGCAGTGCTCCCTCCGGAGATACGCAGTATTTT. The genes are TRBV20-1 and TRBJ2-3; D is unresolved. The CDR3 is 11 amino acids. Trimming removed 5 bases at V and 5 bases at J, with 8 bases between. Germline assignment: CDR1 DFQATT and CDR2 SNEGSKA (reference sequence).

The rearrangement uses TRBV4-3 and TRBJ2-6; D not resolved. Germline V lookup: CDR1 LGHNA, CDR2 YSLEER. The V and J ends lost 0 bases and 0 bases respectively, with 3 bases between them. This CDR3 has 15 residues. This CDR3 reads CASSQDSSGANVLTF. As DNA, the CDR3 is TGCGCCAGCAGCCAAGATAGCTCTGGGGCCAACGTCCTGACTTTC.

In its sample, this clone was seen once. J is TRBJ2-7 and V is TRBV5-4; D is undetermined. The CDR3 covers 13 residues. Germline assignment: CDR1 SGHNT and CDR2 YYREEE (reference sequence). V lost 0 bases to trimming and J lost 5 bases, with 9 bases between them. The CDR3 loop is CASSLGQRHEQYF. The DNA of the CDR3 is TGTGCCAGCAGCTTGGGACAACGGCACGAGCAGTACTTC.

Written as DNA, the CDR3 is TGTGCCAGCAAGGATACAGGGGGCATGAACACTGAAGCTTTCTTT. Amino acid sequence: CASKDTGGMNTEAFF. The V gene is TRBV27, the J gene TRBJ1-1; 9 bases fit TRBD1. CDR1 is MNHEY and CDR2 is SMNVEV in the germline V gene (reference sequence). V shed 7 bases, J shed 0 bases, and the junction held 6 bases outside the gene matches. The CDR3 spans 15 residues.

The chain joins TRBV7-2 to TRBJ2-1; D gene ambiguous. This CDR3 contains 16 residues. V was trimmed by 1 base and J by 3 bases, leaving 13 bases between them. Germline V gene lookup returns CDR1 SGHTA and CDR2 FQGNSA. The CDR3 DNA reads TGTGCCAGCAGCTTAGTGGCTGGCGGCCTCTACAATGAGCAGTTCTTC. Protein sequence: CASSLVAGGLYNEQFF.

The gene calls are TRBV4-2 and TRBJ1-2; 7 nucleotides agree with TRBD1. Germline-derived CDR1 and CDR2 are LGHNA and YNFKEQ. Trimming at V came to 3 bases and at J to 4 bases, leaving 5 bases not matched to a gene. The CDR3 loop spans 14 amino acids. The CDR3 nucleotides read TGTGCCAGCAGCCATAGGGACAGCTCCTATGGCTACACCTTC. Its protein product is CASSHRDSSYGYTF.

This clone was detected once. The chain joins TRBV7-9 to TRBJ1-2; 8 bases line up with TRBD1. V lost 5 bases to trimming and J lost 4 bases; unmatched junction nucleotides: 6. CDR3 length: 14 amino acids. Looked up from germline, CDR1 is SEHNR and CDR2 is FQNEAQ (reference sequence). DNA for the CDR3: TGTGCCAGCAGCCCGCTGACAGGGGTCTATGGCTACACCTTC. It codes for CASSPLTGVYGYTF.

The J gene is TRBJ2-7, the V gene TRBV19; 8 positions match TRBD1. CDR1 LNHDA and CDR2 SQIVND come from the germline V gene (reference sequence). V shed 5 bases and J 1 base; nucleotides not matched to a gene: 7. This CDR3 has 15 residues. In DNA form, the CDR3 reads TGTGCCAGTAGTCCCCGACAGGGGCAATCCTACGAGCAGTACTTC. This translates into CASSPRQGQSYEQYF.

CDR3 DNA sequence: TGTGCCAGCAGCCCCGGACTAGCGGGAGGGCGCGATGAGCAGTTCTTC. Its translation: CASSPGLAGGRDEQFF. The chain couples TRBV5-8 to TRBJ2-1; TRBD2 agrees at 15 bases. The CDR3 has 16 residues. Trimming took 4 bases from V and 8 from J; bases not matched to a gene: 7. CDR1 and CDR2 (germline): SGHTS, YDEGEE.

This chain uses TRBV2 with TRBJ1-2, with 7 nucleotides matching TRBD1. V was clipped by 1 base and J by 4 bases; unmatched bases: 9. This CDR3 is built from 16 residues. Germline CDR1 is SNHLY and CDR2 is FYNNEI. CDR3 coding DNA: TGTGCCAGCAGTGAAGGACAGGGAGGTTTGGGCTATGGCTACACCTTC. Encoded protein: CASSEGQGGLGYGYTF.

The chain recombines TRBV19 with TRBJ1-2; D unclear. The CDR3 covers 14 residues. Per germline, CDR1 LNHDA and CDR2 SQIVND (reference sequence). V shed 5 bases and J shed 5 bases, with 15 bases lying between them. Here the CDR3 DNA reads TGTGCCAGTAGTCGGGATCTAAGTGGGTATGGCTACACCTTC. It encodes CASSRDLSGYGYTF. Variable domain in full (rest from reference TRBV19 and TRBJ1-2): DGGITQSPKYLFRKEGQNVTLSCEQNLNHDAMYWYRQDPGQGLRLIYYSQIVNDFQKGDIAEGYSVSREKKESFPLTVTSAQKNPTAFYLCASSRDLSGYGYTFGSGTRLTVV.

The table lists this clone with a count of one. This chain uses TRBV2 with TRBJ1-5; a weak D match, TRBD1 (6 bases). V lost 4 bases, J lost 4 bases, and 11 bases lay in between. CDR3 length: 14 amino acids. Germline-derived CDR1 and CDR2 are SNHLY and FYNNEI. This CDR3 is CASSVDSLNQPQHF. DNA for the CDR3: TGTGCCAGCAGTGTGGACAGCCTAAATCAGCCCCAGCATTTT. The full variable domain, rest sourced from reference TRBV2 and TRBJ1-5, is EPEVTQTPSHQVTQMGQEVILRCVPISNHLYFYWYRQILGQKVEFLVSFYNNEISEKSEIFDDQFSVERPDGSNFTLKIRSTKLEDSAMYFCASSVDSLNQPQHFGDGTRLSIL.

This chain joins TRBV5-8 and TRBJ2-1, with D perhaps TRBD1 or TRBD2 (5 bases each). The V and J ends lost 0 bases and 2 bases respectively, with 12 bases between them. CDR3 size: 16 residues. Per germline, CDR1 SGHTS and CDR2 YDEGEE. The CDR3 DNA reads as TGTGCCAGCAGCTTGGAGTGGGACCGAACCTACAATGAGCAGTTCTTC. Its translation is CASSLEWDRTYNEQFF.

The CDR3 is CASSMGQGVAFF. The CDR3, as DNA: TGTGCCAGTAGTATGGGACAGGGAGTGGCTTTCTTT. V usage is TRBV19 and J usage is TRBJ1-1; 9 positions match TRBD1. Germline V gene lookup returns CDR1 LNHDA and CDR2 SQIVND (reference sequence). The CDR3 spans 12 residues. After removal of 3 bases from V and 11 bases from J, the junction contained 4 bases not matched to a gene.

The CDR3 sequence is CASSSHRGPASSYEQYV. CDR3 in DNA: TGTGCCAGCAGCTCGCACAGGGGGCCCGCTTCTTCCTACGAGCAGTACGTC. The chain links TRBV11-2 to TRBJ2-7, with 9 bases aligning to TRBD1. The CDR3 spans 17 residues. With V trimmed by 4 bases and J by 1 base, 11 bases remained unmatched. The germline V gene encodes CDR1 SGHAT and CDR2 FQNNGV.

V and J are TRBV6-6 and TRBJ2-5; D gene ambiguous. In germline, CDR1 is MNHNY, CDR2 SVGAGI (reference sequence). V was trimmed by 2 bases and J by 7 bases, leaving 5 bases between them. The CDR3 loop spans 11 amino acids. CDR3 coding DNA: TGTGCCAGCAGTTACAAAGGGACCCAGTACTTC. It specifies CASSYKGTQYF.

The rearrangement links TRBV6-5 to TRBJ2-7; 8 nucleotides align to TRBD1. CDR1 is MNHEY, CDR2 SVGAGI, per germline. The CDR3 is 14 residues long. Trimming took 5 bases from V and 3 from J; bases not matched to a gene: 6. This chain's CDR3 is CASSTGQGGYEQYF. CDR3 coding DNA: TGTGCCAGCAGTACCGGACAGGGCGGCTACGAGCAGTACTTC.

V gene TRBV18 combines with J gene TRBJ2-5, with D tentatively TRBD2 (6 bases). The ends were cut back, 0 bases at V and 4 bases at J, with 12 bases in the middle. The CDR3 length is 15 residues. Per germline, CDR1 KGHSH and CDR2 LQKENI. The DNA of the CDR3 is TGTGCCAGCTCACCACCCCACGGGAGCACAGAGACCCAGTACTTC. Protein sequence: CASSPPHGSTETQYF.

The chain is built from TRBV4-1 and TRBJ2-3; 9 bases agree with TRBD2. This CDR3 region has 17 residues. With 2 bases clipped from V and 3 bases from J, the junction kept 9 bases outside the gene matches. Germline V gene lookup returns CDR1 MGHRA and CDR2 YSYEKL. This CDR3 reads CASSQRSSGSSTDTQYF. The CDR3 DNA reads TGCGCCAGCAGCCAAAGGAGTAGCGGGAGCTCGACAGATACGCAGTATTTT.

This sequence joins TRBV5-1 and TRBJ2-7; TRBD1 matches 8 bases. Trimming took 4 bases from V and 6 from J; bases not matched to a gene: 12. The CDR3 has 15 amino acids. Germline V lookup: CDR1 SGHRS, CDR2 YFSETQ. CDR3 coding DNA: TGCGCCAGCAGCACCGAAGGGACAGGTGTTAGCGAGCAGTACTTC. Translated: CASSTEGTGVSEQYF.

The gene calls are TRBV7-2 and TRBJ1-2, with no clear D. This CDR3 spans 12 amino acids. Germline V gene sequence: CDR1 SGHTA, CDR2 FQGNSA. Trimming removed 5 bases from V and 5 bases from J, with 9 bases in between. CDR3 protein: CASSLDPYGYTF. The CDR3 coding sequence is TGTGCCAGCAGCCTCGACCCATATGGCTACACCTTC.

The V and J genes are TRBV18 and TRBJ2-1; TRBD2 agrees at 14 bases. Unmatched junction bases numbered 7, after V lost 4 bases and J lost 5 bases. CDR3 length: 17 amino acids. The germline CDR1 and CDR2 sequences are KGHSH and LQKENI. In DNA form, the CDR3 reads TGTGCCAGCTCACTAACCGGACTAGCGGGAGGCCACAATGAGCAGTTCTTC. It translates to CASSLTGLAGGHNEQFF. The whole variable domain, filled in from reference TRBV18 and TRBJ2-1, reads NAGVMQNPRHLVRRRGQEARLRCSPMKGHSHVYWYRQLPEEGLKFMVYLQKENIIDESGMPKERFSAEFPKEGPSILRIQQVVRGDSAAYFCASSLTGLAGGHNEQFFGPGTRLTVL.

This sequence joins TRBV27 and TRBJ2-1, with TRBD2 matching over 9 bases. V trimming: 8 bases; J trimming: 1 base; junction bases outside the gene matches: 3. Germline values: CDR1 MNHEY, CDR2 SMNVEV (reference sequence). CDR3 size: 14 residues. The CDR3 nucleotides are TGTGCCAGCGGGGCGGGAGGGTCCTACAATGAGCAGTTCTTC. Its protein is CASGAGGSYNEQFF.

The gene calls are TRBV4-2 and TRBJ2-7, with 7 bases that match TRBD2. The germline V gene has CDR1 LGHNA and CDR2 YNFKEQ. V trimming: 0 bases; J trimming: 0 bases; junction bases outside the gene matches: 5. The CDR3 is made up of 16 amino acids. CDR3 nucleotide sequence: TGTGCCAGCAGCCAAGATCTAGGCGGGGGCTCCTACGAGCAGTACTTC. Translated: CASSQDLGGGSYEQYF.

This clone is a singleton in its sample. This chain links TRBV5-8 with TRBJ1-4; TRBD1 is a possible D gene (5 bases). The CDR3 is made up of 15 amino acids. V was shortened by 0 bases and J by 0 bases, with 6 bases between the two germline ends. Germline V CDR1 and CDR2: SGHTS, YDEGEE. The CDR3 region is CASSLGQTTNEKLFF. The CDR3 DNA is TGTGCCAGCAGCTTGGGACAGACAACTAATGAAAAACTGTTTTTT. The variable domain in full, completed from reference TRBV5-8 and TRBJ1-4, reads EAGVTQSPTHLIKTRGQQATLRCSPISGHTSVYWYQQALGLGLQFLLWYDEGEERNRGNFPPRFSGRQFPNYSSELNVNALELEDSALYLCASSLGQTTNEKLFFGSGTQLSVL.

The chain carries TRBV11-3 and TRBJ2-5, with TRBD2 identical over 8 bases. Germline V gene sequence: CDR1 SGHNT, CDR2 YENEEA. V lost 4 bases, J lost 4 bases, and 14 bases stayed unmatched. The CDR3 consists of 17 residues. CDR3: CASSYRGAGRARETQYF. Here the CDR3 DNA reads TGTGCCAGCAGCTACCGGGGGGCCGGGAGGGCCAGAGAGACCCAGTACTTC.

This CDR3 is CASRPDSYEQYV. The CDR3 bases are TGTGCCAGCAGACCGGACAGTTACGAGCAGTACGTC. V is TRBV2 and J is TRBJ2-7; perhaps TRBD1 as D (6 bases). Trimming stripped 6 bases from V and 4 bases from J, with 10 bases between. This CDR3 spans 12 amino acids. From germline, CDR1 is SNHLY and CDR2 FYNNEI.

This rearrangement joins TRBV7-8 to TRBJ2-2; D perhaps matches TRBD2 (5 bases). Germline CDR1 reads SGHVS; CDR2 reads FQNEAQ. V was shortened by 8 bases and J by 0 bases, with 7 bases between the two germline ends. The CDR3 is 13 residues long. The CDR3 DNA reads as TGTGCCAGCCGGGAAACGAACACCGGGGAGCTGTTTTTT. Residues: CASRETNTGELFF. Supplemented by reference TRBV7-8 and TRBJ2-2, the full variable domain reads GAGVSQSPRYKVAKRGQDVALRCDPISGHVSLFWYQQALGQGPEFLTYFQNEAQLDKSGLPSDRFFAERPEGSVSTLKIQRTQQEDSAVYLCASRETNTGELFFGEGSRLTVL.

The chain carries TRBV14 and TRBJ2-3; no firm D call. Germline-derived CDR1 and CDR2 are SGHDN and FVKESK. V dropped 1 base and J dropped 0 bases, with 5 bases sitting between them. This CDR3 comprises 14 residues. The CDR3 loop is CASSQAPSTDTQYF. The CDR3 bases are TGTGCCAGCAGCCAAGCCCCGAGCACAGATACGCAGTATTTT.